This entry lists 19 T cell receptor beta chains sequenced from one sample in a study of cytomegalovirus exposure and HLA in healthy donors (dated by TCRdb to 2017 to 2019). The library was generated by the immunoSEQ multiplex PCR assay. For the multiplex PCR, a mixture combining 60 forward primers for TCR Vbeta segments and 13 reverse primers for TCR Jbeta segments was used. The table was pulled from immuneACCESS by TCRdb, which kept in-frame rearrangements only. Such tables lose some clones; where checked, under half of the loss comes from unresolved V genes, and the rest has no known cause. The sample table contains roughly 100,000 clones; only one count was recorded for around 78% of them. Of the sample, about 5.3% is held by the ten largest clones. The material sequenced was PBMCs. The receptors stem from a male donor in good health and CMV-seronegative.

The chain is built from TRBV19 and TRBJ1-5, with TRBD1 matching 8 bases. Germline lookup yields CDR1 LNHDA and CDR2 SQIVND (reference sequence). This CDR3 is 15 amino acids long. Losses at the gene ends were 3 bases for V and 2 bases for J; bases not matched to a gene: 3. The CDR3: CASSMDREGNQPQHF. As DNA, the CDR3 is TGTGCCAGTAGTATGGACAGGGAGGGCAATCAGCCCCAGCATTTT.

The CDR3 is CSVSSTEETQYF. CDR3 nucleotides: TGCAGCGTCTCCTCGACTGAAGAGACCCAGTACTTC. V usage is TRBV29-1 and J usage is TRBJ2-5; D remains unclear. Germline V gene data show CDR1 as SQVTM and CDR2 as ANQGSEA. The CDR3 sequence is 12 residues long. V lost 6 bases and J 3 bases, leaving 11 bases between the germline ends.

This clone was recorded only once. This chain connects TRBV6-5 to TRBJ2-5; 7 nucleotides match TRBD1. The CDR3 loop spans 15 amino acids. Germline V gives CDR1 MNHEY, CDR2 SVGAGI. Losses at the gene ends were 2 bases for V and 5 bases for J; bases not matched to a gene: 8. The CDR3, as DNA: TGTGCCAGCAGTTACGGGCAGGGGGATCCGGAGACCCAGTACTTC. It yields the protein CASSYGQGDPETQYF.

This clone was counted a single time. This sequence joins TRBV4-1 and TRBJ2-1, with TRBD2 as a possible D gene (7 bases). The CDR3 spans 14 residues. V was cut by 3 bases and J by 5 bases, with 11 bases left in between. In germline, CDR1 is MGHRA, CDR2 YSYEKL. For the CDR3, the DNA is TGCGCCAGCAGCCAGAGGGAGGGGGACAATGAGCAGTTCTTC. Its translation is CASSQREGDNEQFF.

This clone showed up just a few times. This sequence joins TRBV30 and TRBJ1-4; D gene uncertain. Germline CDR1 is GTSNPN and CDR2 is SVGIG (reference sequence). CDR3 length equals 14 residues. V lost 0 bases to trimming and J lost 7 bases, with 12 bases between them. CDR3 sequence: CAWSVTEVGEKLFF. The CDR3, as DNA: TGTGCCTGGAGTGTAACCGAGGTTGGTGAAAAACTGTTTTTT.

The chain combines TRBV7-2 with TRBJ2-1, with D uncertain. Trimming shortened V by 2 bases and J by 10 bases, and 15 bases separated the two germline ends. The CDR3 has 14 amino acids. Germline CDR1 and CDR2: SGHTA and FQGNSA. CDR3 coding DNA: TGTGCCAGCAGCTTACAGGTGGTAAATGGGGAGCAGTTCTTC. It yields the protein CASSLQVVNGEQFF.

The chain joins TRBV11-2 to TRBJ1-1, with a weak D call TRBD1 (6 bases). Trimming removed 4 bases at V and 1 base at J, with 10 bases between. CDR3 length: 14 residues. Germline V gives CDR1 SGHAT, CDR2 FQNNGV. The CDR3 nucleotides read TGTGCCAGCAGCTCCGTCAGGGGGAACACTGAAGCTTTCTTT. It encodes CASSSVRGNTEAFF.

This CDR3 is CASSVDRFSYEQYF. CDR3 in DNA: TGCGCCAGCAGCGTTGACAGGTTCTCCTACGAGCAGTACTTC. The chain combines TRBV5-1 with TRBJ2-7, with D maybe TRBD1 (6 bases). Germline assignment: CDR1 SGHRS and CDR2 YFSETQ. This CDR3 has 14 residues. V lost 4 bases to trimming and J lost 0 bases, with 11 bases between them. Combining the CDR3 with reference TRBV5-1 and TRBJ2-7 gives the whole variable domain KAGVTQTPRYLIKTRGQQVTLSCSPISGHRSVSWYQQTPGQGLQFLFEYFSETQRNKGNFPGRFSGRQFSNSRSEMNVSTLELGDSALYLCASSVDRFSYEQYFGPGTRLTVT.

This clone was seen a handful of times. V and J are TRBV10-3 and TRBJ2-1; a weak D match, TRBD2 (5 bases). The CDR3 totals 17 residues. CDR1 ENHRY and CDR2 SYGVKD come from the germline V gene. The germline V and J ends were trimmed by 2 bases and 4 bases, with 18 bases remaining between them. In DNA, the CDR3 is TGTGCCATCAGTGAGAAGGAGGTAGTCATGGGGTACAATGAGCAGTTCTTC. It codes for CAISEKEVVMGYNEQFF.

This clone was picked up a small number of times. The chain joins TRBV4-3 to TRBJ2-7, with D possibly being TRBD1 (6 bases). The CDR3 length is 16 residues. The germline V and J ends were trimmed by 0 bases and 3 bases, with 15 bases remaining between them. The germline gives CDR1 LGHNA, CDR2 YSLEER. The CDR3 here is CASSQDPRTVIYEQYF. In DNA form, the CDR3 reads TGCGCCAGCAGCCAAGACCCCAGGACAGTGATCTACGAGCAGTACTTC.

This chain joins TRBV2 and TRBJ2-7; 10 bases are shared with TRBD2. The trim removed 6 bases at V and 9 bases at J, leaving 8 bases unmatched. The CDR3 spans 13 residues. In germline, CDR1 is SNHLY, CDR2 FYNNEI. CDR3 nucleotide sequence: TGTGCCAGCAGGGGGCTAGCGGGAGAGGGGCAGTACTTC. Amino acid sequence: CASRGLAGEGQYF. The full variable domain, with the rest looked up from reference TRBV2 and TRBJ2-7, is EPEVTQTPSHQVTQMGQEVILRCVPISNHLYFYWYRQILGQKVEFLVSFYNNEISEKSEIFDDQFSVERPDGSNFTLKIRSTKLEDSAMYFCASRGLAGEGQYFGPGTRLTVT.

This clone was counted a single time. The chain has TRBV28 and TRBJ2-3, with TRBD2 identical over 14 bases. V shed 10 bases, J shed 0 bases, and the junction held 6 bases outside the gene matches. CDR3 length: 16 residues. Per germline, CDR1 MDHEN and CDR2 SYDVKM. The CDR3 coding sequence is TGTGCCATCTCCGGGACTAGCGGGGGAAGCACAGATACGCAGTATTTT. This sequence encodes CAISGTSGGSTDTQYF.

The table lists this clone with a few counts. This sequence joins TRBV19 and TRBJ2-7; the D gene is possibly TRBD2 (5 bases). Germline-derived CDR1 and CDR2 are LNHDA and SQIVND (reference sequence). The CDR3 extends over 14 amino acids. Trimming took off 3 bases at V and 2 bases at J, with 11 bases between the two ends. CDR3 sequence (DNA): TGTGCCAGTAGTATTTCGGGGTTTACCTACGAGCAGTACTTC. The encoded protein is CASSISGFTYEQYF.

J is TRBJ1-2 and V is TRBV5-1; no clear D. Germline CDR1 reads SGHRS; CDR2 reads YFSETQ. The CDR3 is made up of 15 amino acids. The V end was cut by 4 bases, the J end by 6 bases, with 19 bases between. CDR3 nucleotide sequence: TGCGCCAGCAGCAGAAGGACTGACGGGATCGATGGCTACACCTTC. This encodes CASSRRTDGIDGYTF.

The CDR3 DNA reads as TGTGCCAGCAGCGCACAGGGTATTGGCGAGCAGTACTTC. It is translated as CASSAQGIGEQYF. The chain recombines TRBV9 with TRBJ2-7; D may be TRBD1 (6 bases). The CDR3 loop spans 13 amino acids. V was pared by 3 bases and J by 6 bases, with 13 bases between. Germline assignment: CDR1 SGDLS and CDR2 YYNGEE.

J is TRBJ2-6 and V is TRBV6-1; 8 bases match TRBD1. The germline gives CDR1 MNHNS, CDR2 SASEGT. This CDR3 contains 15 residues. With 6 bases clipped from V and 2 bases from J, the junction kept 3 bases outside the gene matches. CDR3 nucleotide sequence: TGTGCCAGCAGGTCGACAGGGGCTGGGGCCAACGTCCTGACTTTC. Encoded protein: CASRSTGAGANVLTF.

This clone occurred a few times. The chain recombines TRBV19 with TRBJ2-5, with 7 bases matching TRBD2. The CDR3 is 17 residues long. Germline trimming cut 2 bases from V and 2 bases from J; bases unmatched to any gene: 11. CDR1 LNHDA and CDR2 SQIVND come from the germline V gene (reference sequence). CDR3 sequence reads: CASSISGLTLGQETQYF. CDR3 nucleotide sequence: TGTGCCAGTAGTATATCGGGACTAACCCTGGGGCAAGAGACCCAGTACTTC.

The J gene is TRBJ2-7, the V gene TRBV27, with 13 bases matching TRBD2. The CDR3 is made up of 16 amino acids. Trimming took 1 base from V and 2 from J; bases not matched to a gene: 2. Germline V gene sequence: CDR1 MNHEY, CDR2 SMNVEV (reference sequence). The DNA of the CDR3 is TGTGCCAGCAGTTTATTACTAGCGGGAGGGCCCTACGAGCAGTACTTC. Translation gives CASSLLLAGGPYEQYF.

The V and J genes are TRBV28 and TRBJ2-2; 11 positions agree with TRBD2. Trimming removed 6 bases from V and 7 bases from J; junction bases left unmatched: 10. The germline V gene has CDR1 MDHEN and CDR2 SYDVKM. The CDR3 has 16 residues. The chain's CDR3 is CASSIGVAGGLGELFF. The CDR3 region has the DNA TGTGCCAGCAGCATAGGGGTAGCGGGAGGGCTCGGGGAGCTGTTTTTT.